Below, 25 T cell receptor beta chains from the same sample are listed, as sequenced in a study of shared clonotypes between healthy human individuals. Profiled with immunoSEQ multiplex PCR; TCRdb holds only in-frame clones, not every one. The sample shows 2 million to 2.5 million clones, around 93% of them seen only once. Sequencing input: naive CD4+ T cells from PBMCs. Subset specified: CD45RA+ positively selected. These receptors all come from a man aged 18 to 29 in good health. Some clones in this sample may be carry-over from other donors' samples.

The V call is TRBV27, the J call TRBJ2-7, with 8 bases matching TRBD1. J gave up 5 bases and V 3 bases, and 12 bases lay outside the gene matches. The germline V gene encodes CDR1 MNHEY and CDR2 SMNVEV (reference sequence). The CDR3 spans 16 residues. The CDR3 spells CASSFLSGQGRNEQYF. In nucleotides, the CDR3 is TGTGCCAGCAGTTTCTTATCAGGACAGGGTAGGAACGAGCAGTACTTC.

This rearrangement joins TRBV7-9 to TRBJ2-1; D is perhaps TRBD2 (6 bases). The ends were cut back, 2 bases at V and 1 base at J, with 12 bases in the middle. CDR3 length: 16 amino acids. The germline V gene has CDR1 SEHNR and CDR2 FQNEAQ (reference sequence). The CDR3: CASSLSGRGSYNEQFF. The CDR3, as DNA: TGTGCCAGCAGCTTATCCGGGAGAGGGTCCTACAATGAGCAGTTCTTC.

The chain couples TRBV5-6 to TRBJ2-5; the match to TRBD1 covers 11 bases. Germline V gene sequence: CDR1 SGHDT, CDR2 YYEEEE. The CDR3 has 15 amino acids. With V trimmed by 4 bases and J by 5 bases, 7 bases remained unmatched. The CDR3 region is CASSRTGGRGETQYF. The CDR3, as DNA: TGTGCCAGCAGCCGGACAGGGGGCAGGGGGGAGACCCAGTACTTC.

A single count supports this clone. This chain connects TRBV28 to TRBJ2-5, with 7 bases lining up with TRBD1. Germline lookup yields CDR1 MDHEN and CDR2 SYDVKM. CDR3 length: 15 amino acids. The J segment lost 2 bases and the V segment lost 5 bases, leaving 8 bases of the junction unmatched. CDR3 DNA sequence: TGTGCCAGCAGTATAGGGACAGTGGCTCAAGAGACCCAGTACTTC. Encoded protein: CASSIGTVAQETQYF.

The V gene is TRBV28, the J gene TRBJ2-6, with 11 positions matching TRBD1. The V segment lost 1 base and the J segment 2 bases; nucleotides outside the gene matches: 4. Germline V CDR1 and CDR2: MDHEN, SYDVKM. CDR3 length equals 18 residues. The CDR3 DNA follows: TGTGCCAGCAGTTTATTGGGACAGGGGGTAGCTGGGGCCAACGTCCTGACTTTC. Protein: CASSLLGQGVAGANVLTF.

The CDR3: CASRGQGSSEAFF. The CDR3 DNA is TGTGCCAGCAGAGGACAGGGAAGTTCGGAAGCTTTCTTT. The chain links TRBV6-4 to TRBJ1-1, with 8 bases lining up with TRBD1. This CDR3 has 13 amino acids. V gave up 6 bases and J gave up 8 bases; unmatched junction bases: 8. Germline V lookup: CDR1 MRHNA, CDR2 SNTAGT.

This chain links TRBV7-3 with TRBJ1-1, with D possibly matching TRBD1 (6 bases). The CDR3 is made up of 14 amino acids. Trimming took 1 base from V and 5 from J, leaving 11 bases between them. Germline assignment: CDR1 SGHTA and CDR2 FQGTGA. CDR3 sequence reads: CASSLMGGETEAFF. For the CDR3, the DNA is TGTGCCAGCAGCTTAATGGGGGGCGAGACTGAAGCTTTCTTT.

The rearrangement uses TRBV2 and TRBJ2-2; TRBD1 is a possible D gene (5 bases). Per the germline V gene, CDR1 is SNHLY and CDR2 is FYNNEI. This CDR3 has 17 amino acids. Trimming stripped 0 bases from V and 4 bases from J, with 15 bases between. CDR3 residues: CASSEAVRIGVTGELFF. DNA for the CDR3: TGTGCCAGCAGTGAAGCGGTGAGGATAGGGGTCACCGGGGAGCTGTTTTTT.

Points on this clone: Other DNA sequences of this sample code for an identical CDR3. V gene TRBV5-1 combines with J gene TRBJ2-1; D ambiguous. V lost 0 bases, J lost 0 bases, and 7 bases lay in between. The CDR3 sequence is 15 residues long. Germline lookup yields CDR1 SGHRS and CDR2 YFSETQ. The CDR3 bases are TGCGCCAGCAGCTTGGCGGGCAGCTCCTACAATGAGCAGTTCTTC. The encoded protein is CASSLAGSSYNEQFF.

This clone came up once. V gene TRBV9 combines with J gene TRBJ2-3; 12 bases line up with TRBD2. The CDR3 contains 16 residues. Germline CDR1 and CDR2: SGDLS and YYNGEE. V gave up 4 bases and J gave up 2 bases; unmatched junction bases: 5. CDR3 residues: CASSKGLAGPTDTQYF. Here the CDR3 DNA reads TGTGCCAGCAGCAAAGGACTAGCGGGACCCACAGATACGCAGTATTTT. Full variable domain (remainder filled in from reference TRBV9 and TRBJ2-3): DSGVTQTPKHLITATGQRVTLRCSPRSGDLSVYWYQQSLDQGLQFLIQYYNGEERAKGNILERFSAQQFPDLHSELNLSSLELGDSALYFCASSKGLAGPTDTQYFGPGTRLTVL.

In DNA, the CDR3 is TGTGCCAGCAGCTTAGGGGGCGGCATGGGCTACACCTTC. Its translation is CASSLGGGMGYTF. The chain carries TRBV7-8 and TRBJ1-2, with D maybe TRBD1 (5 bases). Germline V gene lookup returns CDR1 SGHVS and CDR2 FQNEAQ. Trimming removed 1 base at V and 8 bases at J, with 11 bases between. CDR3 length: 13 amino acids. The variable domain in full, completed from reference TRBV7-8 and TRBJ1-2, reads GAGVSQSPRYKVAKRGQDVALRCDPISGHVSLFWYQQALGQGPEFLTYFQNEAQLDKSGLPSDRFFAERPEGSVSTLKIQRTQQEDSAVYLCASSLGGGMGYTFGSGTRLTVV.

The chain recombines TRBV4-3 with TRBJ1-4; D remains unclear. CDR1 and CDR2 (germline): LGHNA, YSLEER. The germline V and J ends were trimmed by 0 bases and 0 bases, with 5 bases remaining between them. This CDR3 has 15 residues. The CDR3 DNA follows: TGCGCCAGCAGCCAAGATCGGGCAACTAATGAAAAACTGTTTTTT. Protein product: CASSQDRATNEKLFF.

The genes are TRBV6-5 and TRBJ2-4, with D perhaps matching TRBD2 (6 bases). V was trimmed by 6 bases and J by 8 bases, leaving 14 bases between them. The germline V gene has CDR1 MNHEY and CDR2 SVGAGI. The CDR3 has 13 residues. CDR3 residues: CASRGGRVDIQYF. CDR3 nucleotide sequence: TGTGCCAGCAGGGGGGGTCGGGTGGACATTCAGTACTTC.

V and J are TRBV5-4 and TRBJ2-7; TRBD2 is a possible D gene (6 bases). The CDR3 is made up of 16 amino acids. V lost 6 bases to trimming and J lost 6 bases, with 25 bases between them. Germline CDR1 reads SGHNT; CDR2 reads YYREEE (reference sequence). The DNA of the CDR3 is TGTGCCAGCATGGCGGGGAACCCCCTTCGATCTGGCGAGCAGTACTTC. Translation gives CASMAGNPLRSGEQYF.

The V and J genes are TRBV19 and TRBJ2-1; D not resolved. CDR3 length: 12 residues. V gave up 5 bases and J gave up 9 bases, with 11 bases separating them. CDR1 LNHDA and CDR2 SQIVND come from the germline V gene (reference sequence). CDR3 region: CASSPPGLEQFF. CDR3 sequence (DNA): TGTGCCAGTAGTCCGCCCGGGCTTGAGCAGTTCTTC.

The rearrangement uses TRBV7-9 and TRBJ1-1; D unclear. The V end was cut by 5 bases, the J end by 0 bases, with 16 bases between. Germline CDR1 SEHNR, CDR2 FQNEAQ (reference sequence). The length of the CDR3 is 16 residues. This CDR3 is CASSQNRVGLNTEAFF. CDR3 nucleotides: TGTGCCAGCAGCCAAAACCGGGTAGGACTGAACACTGAAGCTTTCTTT.

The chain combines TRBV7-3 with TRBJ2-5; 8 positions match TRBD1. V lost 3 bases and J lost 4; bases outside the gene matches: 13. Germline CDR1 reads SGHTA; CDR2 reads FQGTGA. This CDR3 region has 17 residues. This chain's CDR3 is CASSFPVRTGMGETQYF. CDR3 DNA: TGTGCCAGCAGCTTTCCAGTACGGACAGGGATGGGAGAGACCCAGTACTTC. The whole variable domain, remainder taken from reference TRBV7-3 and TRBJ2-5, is GAGVSQTPSNKVTEKGKYVELRCDPISGHTALYWYRQSLGQGPEFLIYFQGTGAADDSGLPNDRFFAVRPEGSVSTLKIQRTERGDSAVYLCASSFPVRTGMGETQYFGPGTRLLVL.

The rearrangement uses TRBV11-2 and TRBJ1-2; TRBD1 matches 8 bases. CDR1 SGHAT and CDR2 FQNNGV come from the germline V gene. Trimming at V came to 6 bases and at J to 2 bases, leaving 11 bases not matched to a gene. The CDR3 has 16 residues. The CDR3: CASRTSRGTGNYGYTF. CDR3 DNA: TGTGCCAGCAGAACTTCACGGGGGACAGGAAACTATGGCTACACCTTC.

The CDR3 region has the DNA TGTGCCAGCAGACGTACTGGGCAGGGAAGCTACGAGCAGTACTTC. Its protein product is CASRRTGQGSYEQYF. V and J are TRBV27 and TRBJ2-7, with D possibly TRBD1 on 5 matching bases. V lost 6 bases to trimming and J lost 3 bases, with 18 bases between them. Germline values: CDR1 MNHEY, CDR2 SMNVEV (reference sequence). The CDR3 contains 15 residues.

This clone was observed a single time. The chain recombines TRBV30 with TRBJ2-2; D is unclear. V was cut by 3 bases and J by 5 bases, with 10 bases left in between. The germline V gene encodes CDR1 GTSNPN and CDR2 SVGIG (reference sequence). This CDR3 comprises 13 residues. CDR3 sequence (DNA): TGTGCCTGGAGCGCTGACTGGACCGGGGAGCTGTTTTTT. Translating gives CAWSADWTGELFF.

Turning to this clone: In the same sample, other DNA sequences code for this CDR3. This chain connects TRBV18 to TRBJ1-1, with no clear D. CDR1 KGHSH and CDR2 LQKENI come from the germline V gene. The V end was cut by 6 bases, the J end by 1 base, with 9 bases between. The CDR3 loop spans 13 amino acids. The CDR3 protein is CASSPTANTEAFF. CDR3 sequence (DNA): TGTGCCAGCTCGCCTACGGCGAACACTGAAGCTTTCTTT.

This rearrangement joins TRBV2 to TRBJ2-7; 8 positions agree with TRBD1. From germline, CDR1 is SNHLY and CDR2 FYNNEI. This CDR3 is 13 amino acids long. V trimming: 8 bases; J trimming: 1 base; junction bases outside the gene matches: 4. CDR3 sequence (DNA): TGTGCCAGCGTCGGGACAGGTTCCTACGAGCAGTACTTC. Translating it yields CASVGTGSYEQYF.

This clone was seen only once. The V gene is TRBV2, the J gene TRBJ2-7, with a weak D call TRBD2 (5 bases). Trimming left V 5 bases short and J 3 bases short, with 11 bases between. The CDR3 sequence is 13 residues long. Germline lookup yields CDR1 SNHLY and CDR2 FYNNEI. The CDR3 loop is CASSILESYEQYF. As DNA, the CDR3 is TGTGCCAGCAGTATACTAGAAAGCTACGAGCAGTACTTC. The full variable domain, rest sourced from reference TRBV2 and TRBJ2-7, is EPEVTQTPSHQVTQMGQEVILRCVPISNHLYFYWYRQILGQKVEFLVSFYNNEISEKSEIFDDQFSVERPDGSNFTLKIRSTKLEDSAMYFCASSILESYEQYFGPGTRLTVT.

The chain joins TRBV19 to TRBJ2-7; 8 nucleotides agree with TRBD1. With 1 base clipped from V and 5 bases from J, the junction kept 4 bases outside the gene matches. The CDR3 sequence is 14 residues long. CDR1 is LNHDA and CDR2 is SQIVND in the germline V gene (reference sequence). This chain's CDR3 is CASSIGTGTHEQYF. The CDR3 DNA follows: TGTGCCAGTAGTATAGGGACAGGGACCCACGAGCAGTACTTC.

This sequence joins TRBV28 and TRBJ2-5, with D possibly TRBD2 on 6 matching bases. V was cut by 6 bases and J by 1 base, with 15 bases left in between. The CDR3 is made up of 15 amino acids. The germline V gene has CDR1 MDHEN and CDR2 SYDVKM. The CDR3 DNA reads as TGTGCCAGCAGCCCCCGCGGCGGGATCCAAGAGACCCAGTACTTC. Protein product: CASSPRGGIQETQYF.